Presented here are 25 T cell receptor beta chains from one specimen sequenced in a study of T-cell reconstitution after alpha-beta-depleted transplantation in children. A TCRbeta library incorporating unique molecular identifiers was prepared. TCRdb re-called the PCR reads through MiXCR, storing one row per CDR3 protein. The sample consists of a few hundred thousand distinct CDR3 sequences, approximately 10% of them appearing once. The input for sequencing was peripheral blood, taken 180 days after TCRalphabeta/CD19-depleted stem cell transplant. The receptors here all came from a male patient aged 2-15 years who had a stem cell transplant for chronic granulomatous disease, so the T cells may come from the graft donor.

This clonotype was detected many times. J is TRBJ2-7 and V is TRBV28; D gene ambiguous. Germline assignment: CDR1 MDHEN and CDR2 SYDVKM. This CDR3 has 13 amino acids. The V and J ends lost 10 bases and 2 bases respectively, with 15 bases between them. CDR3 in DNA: TGTGCCACCACCCGTCAGCCAACCTACGAGCAGTACTTC. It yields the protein CATTRQPTYEQYF.

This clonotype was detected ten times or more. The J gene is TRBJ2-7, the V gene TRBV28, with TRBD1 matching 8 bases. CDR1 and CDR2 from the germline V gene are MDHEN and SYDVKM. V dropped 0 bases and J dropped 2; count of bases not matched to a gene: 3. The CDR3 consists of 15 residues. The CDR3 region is CASSLWDRVTYEQYF. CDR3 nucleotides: TGTGCCAGCAGTTTATGGGACAGGGTCACCTACGAGCAGTACTTC.

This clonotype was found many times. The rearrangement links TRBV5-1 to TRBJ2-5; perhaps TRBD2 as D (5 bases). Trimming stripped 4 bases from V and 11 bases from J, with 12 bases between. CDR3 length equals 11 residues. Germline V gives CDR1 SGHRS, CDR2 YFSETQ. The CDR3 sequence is CASSNRGGQYF. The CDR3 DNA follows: TGCGCCAGCAGCAACCGGGGTGGGCAGTACTTC.

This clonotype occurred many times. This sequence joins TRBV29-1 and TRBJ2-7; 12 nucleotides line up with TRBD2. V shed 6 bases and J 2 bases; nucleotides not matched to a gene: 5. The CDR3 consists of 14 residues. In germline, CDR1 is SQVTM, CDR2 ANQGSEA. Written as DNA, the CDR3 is TGCAGCGTGACGCTAGCGGGAGGGACCTACGAGCAGTACTTC. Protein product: CSVTLAGGTYEQYF.

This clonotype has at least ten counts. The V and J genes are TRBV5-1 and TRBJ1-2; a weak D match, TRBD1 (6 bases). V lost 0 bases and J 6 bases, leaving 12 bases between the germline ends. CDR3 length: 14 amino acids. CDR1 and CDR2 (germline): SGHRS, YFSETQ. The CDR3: CASSLAQGLDGYTF. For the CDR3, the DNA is TGCGCCAGCAGCTTGGCCCAGGGGTTGGATGGCTACACCTTC. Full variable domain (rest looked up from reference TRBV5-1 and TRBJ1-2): KAGVTQTPRYLIKTRGQQVTLSCSPISGHRSVSWYQQTPGQGLQFLFEYFSETQRNKGNFPGRFSGRQFSNSRSEMNVSTLELGDSALYLCASSLAQGLDGYTFGSGTRLTVV.

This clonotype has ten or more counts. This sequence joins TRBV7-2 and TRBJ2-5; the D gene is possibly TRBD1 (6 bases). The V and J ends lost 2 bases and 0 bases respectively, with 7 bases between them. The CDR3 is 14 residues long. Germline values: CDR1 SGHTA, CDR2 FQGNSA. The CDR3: CASSLRTDQETQYF. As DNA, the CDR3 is TGTGCCAGCAGCTTAAGGACAGACCAAGAGACCCAGTACTTC.

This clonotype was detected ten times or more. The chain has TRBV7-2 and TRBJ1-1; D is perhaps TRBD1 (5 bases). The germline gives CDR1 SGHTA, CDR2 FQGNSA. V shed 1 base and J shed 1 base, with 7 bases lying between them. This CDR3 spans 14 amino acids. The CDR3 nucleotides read TGTGCCAGCAGCTTAGGGAGGGGGAACACTGAAGCTTTCTTT. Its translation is CASSLGRGNTEAFF.

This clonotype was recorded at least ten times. CDR3 residues: CASSLASLARRYKTGELFF. For the CDR3, the DNA is TGTGCCAGCAGCTTAGCAAGTCTCGCCAGGCGGTATAAGACCGGGGAGCTGTTTTTT. This chain uses TRBV7-2 with TRBJ2-2; D gene unclear. The CDR3 is made up of 19 amino acids. Germline V lookup: CDR1 SGHTA, CDR2 FQGNSA. V gave up 0 bases and J gave up 5 bases, with 22 bases separating them.

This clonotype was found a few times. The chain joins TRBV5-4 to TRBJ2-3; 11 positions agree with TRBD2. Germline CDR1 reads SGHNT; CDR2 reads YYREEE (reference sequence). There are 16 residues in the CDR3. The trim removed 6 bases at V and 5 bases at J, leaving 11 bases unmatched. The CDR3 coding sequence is TGTGCCAGCAACTCCTATAGCGGGGGGGCGATAGATACGCAGTATTTT. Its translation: CASNSYSGGAIDTQYF. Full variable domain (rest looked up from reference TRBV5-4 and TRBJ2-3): ETGVTQSPTHLIKTRGQQVTLRCSSQSGHNTVSWYQQALGQGPQFIFQYYREEENGRGNFPPRFSGLQFPNYSSELNVNALELDDSALYLCASNSYSGGAIDTQYFGPGTRLTVL.

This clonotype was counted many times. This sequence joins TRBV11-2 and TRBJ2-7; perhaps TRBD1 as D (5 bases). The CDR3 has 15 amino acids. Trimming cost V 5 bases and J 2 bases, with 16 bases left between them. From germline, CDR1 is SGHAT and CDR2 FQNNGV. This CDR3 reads CASSLEYGAAYEQYF. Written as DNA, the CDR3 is TGTGCCAGCAGCCTCGAATATGGGGCCGCCTACGAGCAGTACTTC.

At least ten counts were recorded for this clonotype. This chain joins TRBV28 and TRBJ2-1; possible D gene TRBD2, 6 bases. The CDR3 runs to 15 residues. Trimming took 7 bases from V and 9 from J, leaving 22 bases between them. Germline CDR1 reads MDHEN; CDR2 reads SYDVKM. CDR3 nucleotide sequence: TGTGCCAGCAACACCGGGACTCCTACCACGGGTGAGCAGTTCTTC. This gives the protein CASNTGTPTTGEQFF.

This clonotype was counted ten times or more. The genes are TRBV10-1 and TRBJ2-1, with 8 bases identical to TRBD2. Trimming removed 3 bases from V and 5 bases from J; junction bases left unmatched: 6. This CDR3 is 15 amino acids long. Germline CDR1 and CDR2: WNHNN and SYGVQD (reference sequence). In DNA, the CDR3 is TGCGCCAGCAGTGAAGATAGCGGGAACGACAATGAGCAGTTCTTC. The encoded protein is CASSEDSGNDNEQFF.

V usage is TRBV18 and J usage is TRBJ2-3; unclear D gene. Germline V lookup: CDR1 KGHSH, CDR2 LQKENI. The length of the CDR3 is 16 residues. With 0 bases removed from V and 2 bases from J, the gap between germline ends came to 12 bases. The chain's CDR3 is CASSPPGRVNTDTQYF. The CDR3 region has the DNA TGTGCCAGCTCACCACCCGGCCGGGTAAACACAGATACGCAGTATTTT.

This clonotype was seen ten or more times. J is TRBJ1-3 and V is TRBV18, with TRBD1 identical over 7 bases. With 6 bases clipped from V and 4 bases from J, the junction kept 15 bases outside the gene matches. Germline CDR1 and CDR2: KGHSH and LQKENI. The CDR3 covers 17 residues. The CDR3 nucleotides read TGTGCCAGCTCCCTTAAACAGGGGATATTTTCCGGAAACACCATATATTTT. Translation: CASSLKQGIFSGNTIYF.

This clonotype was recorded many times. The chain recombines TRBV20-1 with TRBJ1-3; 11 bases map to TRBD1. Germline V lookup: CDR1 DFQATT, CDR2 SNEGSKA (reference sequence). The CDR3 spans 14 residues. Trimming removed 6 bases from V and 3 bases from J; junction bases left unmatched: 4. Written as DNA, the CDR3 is TGCAGTGCCGGAGGGACAGGGGGTGGAAACACCATATATTTT. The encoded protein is CSAGGTGGGNTIYF.

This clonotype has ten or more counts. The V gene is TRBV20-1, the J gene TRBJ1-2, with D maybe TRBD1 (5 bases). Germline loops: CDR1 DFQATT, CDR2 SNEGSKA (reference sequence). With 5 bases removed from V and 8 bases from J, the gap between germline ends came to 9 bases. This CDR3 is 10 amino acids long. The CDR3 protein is CSADRGGYTF. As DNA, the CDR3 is TGCAGTGCTGACCGGGGGGGCTACACCTTC.

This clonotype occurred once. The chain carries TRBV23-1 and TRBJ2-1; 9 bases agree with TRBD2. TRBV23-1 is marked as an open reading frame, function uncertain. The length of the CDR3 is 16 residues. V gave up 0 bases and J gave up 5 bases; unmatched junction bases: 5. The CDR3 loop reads CASSQSRGLADNEQFF. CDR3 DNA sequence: TGCGCCAGCAGTCAATCTAGGGGACTAGCTGACAATGAGCAGTTCTTC.

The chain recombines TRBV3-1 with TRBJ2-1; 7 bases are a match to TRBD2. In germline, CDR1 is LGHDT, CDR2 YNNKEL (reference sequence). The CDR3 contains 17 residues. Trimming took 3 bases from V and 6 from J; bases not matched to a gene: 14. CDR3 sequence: CASSHRPRGSLSNEQFF. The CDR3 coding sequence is TGTGCCAGCAGCCATCGCCCACGCGGGAGTCTCTCCAATGAGCAGTTCTTC.

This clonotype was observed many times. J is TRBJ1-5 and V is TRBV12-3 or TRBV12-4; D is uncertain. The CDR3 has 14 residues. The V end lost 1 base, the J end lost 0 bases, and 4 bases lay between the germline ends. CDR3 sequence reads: CASSLEGSNQPQHF. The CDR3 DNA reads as TGTGCCAGCAGTTTAGAGGGTAGCAATCAGCCCCAGCATTTT.

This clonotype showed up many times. CDR3 sequence reads: CASTLGDGAFF. The DNA for the CDR3 is TGTGCCAGCACCTTGGGTGACGGAGCTTTCTTT. J is TRBJ1-1 and V is TRBV6-6, with unresolved D. Deletions cut 7 bases from V and 10 bases from J, with 13 bases between. This CDR3 has 11 amino acids. Germline assignment: CDR1 MNHNY and CDR2 SVGAGI (reference sequence).

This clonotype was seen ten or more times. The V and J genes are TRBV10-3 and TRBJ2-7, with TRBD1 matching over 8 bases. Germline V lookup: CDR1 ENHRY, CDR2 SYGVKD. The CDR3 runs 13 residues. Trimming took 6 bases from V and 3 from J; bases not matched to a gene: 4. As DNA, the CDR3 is TGTGCCATCAGGACCGGACAGGGCTACGAGCAGTACTTC. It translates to CAIRTGQGYEQYF.

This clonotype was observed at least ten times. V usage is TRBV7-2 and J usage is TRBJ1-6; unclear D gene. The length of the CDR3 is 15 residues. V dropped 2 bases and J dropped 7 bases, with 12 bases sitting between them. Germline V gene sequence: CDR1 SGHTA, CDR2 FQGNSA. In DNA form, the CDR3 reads TGTGCCAGCAGCTTAATCGGCGGGGAGAATTCACCCCTCCACTTT. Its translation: CASSLIGGENSPLHF.

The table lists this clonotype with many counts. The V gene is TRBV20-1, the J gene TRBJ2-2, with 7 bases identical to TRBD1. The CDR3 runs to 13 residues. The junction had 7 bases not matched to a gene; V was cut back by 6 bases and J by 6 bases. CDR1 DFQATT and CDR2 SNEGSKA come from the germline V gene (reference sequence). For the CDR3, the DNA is TGCAGTGCAGCCGACAGGGCGGCCGGGGAGCTGTTTTTT. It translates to CSAADRAAGELFF.

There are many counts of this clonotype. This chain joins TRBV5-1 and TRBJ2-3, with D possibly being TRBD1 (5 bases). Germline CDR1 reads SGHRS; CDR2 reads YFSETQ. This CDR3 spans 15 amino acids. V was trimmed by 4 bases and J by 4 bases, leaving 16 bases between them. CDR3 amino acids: CASSPPGQGSDTQYF. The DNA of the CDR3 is TGCGCCAGCAGCCCGCCTGGGCAGGGATCAGATACGCAGTATTTT.

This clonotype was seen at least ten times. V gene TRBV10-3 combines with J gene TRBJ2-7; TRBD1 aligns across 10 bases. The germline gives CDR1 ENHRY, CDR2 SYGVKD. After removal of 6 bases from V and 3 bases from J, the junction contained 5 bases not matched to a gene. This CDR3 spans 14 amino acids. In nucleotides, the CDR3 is TGTGCCATCAGGGGGGGGGACAGGGGCTACGAGCAGTACTTC. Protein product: CAIRGGDRGYEQYF.